This T cell receptor (beta chain) emerged from a study of cytomegalovirus exposure and HLA in healthy donors. Use of 60 Vbeta and 13 Jbeta primers characterized the PCR. The protocol was immunoSEQ multiplex PCR, while the TCRdb copy is restricted to in-frame clones and leaves out a portion. The table records roughly 120,000 clones, over 70% of them present only once. The sequenced material came from PBMCs. The source of this sequence is a woman younger than 35 in good health and CMV-seronegative.

The CDR3 nucleotides are TGTGCCAGCATGCCGGGACAAACTTTCAATCAGCCCCAGCATTTT. It yields the protein CASMPGQTFNQPQHF. The gene calls are TRBV6-1 and TRBJ1-5, with D possibly being TRBD1 (6 bases). Between the trimmed V and J ends, which lost 7 bases and 3 bases, there was a span of 16 bases. The CDR3 runs 15 residues. CDR1 is MNHNS, CDR2 SASEGT, per germline.